Presented here are 22 T cell receptor beta chains from one specimen sequenced in a study of blood T cell repertoires in COVID-19. Produced via immunoSEQ multiplex PCR; TCRdb's table is partial and in-frame only. This repertoire shows over 100,000 clones, roughly 85% found once; its top ten account for roughly 18%. Sample: peripheral blood. The receptors derive from an older woman with acute or convalescent COVID-19.

The gene calls are TRBV30 and TRBJ2-1; 8 bases map to TRBD2. Germline V gives CDR1 GTSNPN, CDR2 SVGIG (reference sequence). Trimming took 1 base from V and 4 from J; bases not matched to a gene: 6. The CDR3 is 15 amino acids. CDR3 amino acids: CAWSGSSGGYNEQFF. In DNA form, the CDR3 reads TGTGCCTGGAGTGGTTCCAGCGGGGGTTACAATGAGCAGTTCTTC.

This rearrangement joins TRBV19 to TRBJ2-3, with D possibly TRBD2 on 5 matching bases. Germline V CDR1 and CDR2: LNHDA, SQIVND (reference sequence). The CDR3 extends over 14 amino acids. V lost 2 bases to trimming and J lost 0 bases, with 6 bases between them. This CDR3 reads CASSIWTSTDTQYF. The CDR3, as DNA: TGTGCCAGTAGTATATGGACTAGCACAGATACGCAGTATTTT.

The chain is built from TRBV5-1 and TRBJ1-4, with 7 nucleotides matching TRBD1. Germline CDR1 is SGHRS and CDR2 is YFSETQ. The CDR3 loop spans 14 amino acids. V trimming: 2 bases; J trimming: 8 bases; junction bases outside the gene matches: 6. The CDR3, as DNA: TGCGCCAGCAGCTTAACAGGGGATCGGGAAAAACTGTTTTTT. Amino acid sequence: CASSLTGDREKLFF.

This chain links TRBV3-1 (or the pseudogene TRBV3-2) with TRBJ1-5; 7 bases agree with TRBD1. With 4 bases clipped from V and 4 bases from J, the junction kept 4 bases outside the gene matches. The CDR3 loop spans 14 amino acids. Germline V lookup: CDR1 LGHDT, CDR2 YNNKEL (reference sequence). CDR3 residues: CASSRGTDNQPQHF. Written as DNA, the CDR3 is TGTGCCAGCAGCCGTGGGACAGATAATCAGCCCCAGCATTTT.

CDR3 in DNA: TGCGCCAGCAGTGGGGGTTTGGACAGGGCGTACACCGGGGAGCTGTTTTTT. The encoded protein is CASSGGLDRAYTGELFF. The V call is TRBV10-1, the J call TRBJ2-2, with 8 bases lining up with TRBD1. CDR1 is WNHNN and CDR2 is SYGVQD in the germline V gene (reference sequence). J gave up 3 bases and V 4 bases, and 10 bases lay outside the gene matches. The CDR3 consists of 17 residues.

The chain employs TRBV6-2 or TRBV6-3 and TRBJ2-2; 11 bases are shared with TRBD2. The junction had 9 bases not matched to a gene; V was cut back by 2 bases and J by 4 bases. The CDR3 extends over 18 amino acids. CDR1 is MNHEY and CDR2 is SVGEGT in the germline V gene. CDR3 in amino acids: CASSYLASGRYSTGELFF. In nucleotides, the CDR3 is TGTGCCAGCAGTTACCTCGCTAGCGGGAGGTATAGCACCGGGGAGCTGTTTTTT.

The chain has TRBV7-9 and TRBJ2-1, with D maybe TRBD1 (7 bases). V was shortened by 2 bases and J by 2 bases, with 13 bases between the two germline ends. This CDR3 contains 16 residues. The germline V gene encodes CDR1 SEHNR and CDR2 FQNEAQ (reference sequence). CDR3 nucleotide sequence: TGTGCCAGCAGCTTAATTGCGGGACAGACCTACAATGAGCAGTTCTTC. Its protein product is CASSLIAGQTYNEQFF.

This clone has more than one count but fewer than ten. V gene TRBV29-1 combines with J gene TRBJ2-7; 11 bases match TRBD2. In germline, CDR1 is SQVTM, CDR2 ANQGSEA. V trimming: 3 bases; J trimming: 1 base; junction bases outside the gene matches: 2. The CDR3 has 14 amino acids. In DNA form, the CDR3 reads TGCAGCGTTGAGGGACTAGCGGAATCCTACGAGCAGTACTTC. Its protein product is CSVEGLAESYEQYF.

The chain combines TRBV5-1 with TRBJ1-1; D may be TRBD1 (6 bases). CDR1 is SGHRS, CDR2 YFSETQ, per germline. Trimming took off 2 bases at V and 6 bases at J, with 17 bases between the two ends. The length of the CDR3 is 15 residues. The CDR3 region is CASSFNEGVSAEAFF. The CDR3 nucleotides read TGCGCCAGCAGCTTCAACGAGGGGGTGTCGGCTGAAGCTTTCTTT.

This chain joins TRBV5-1 and TRBJ1-2; 9 bases agree with TRBD1. The CDR3 has 15 amino acids. The germline gives CDR1 SGHRS, CDR2 YFSETQ. V gave up 5 bases and J gave up 5 bases; unmatched junction bases: 10. This CDR3 reads CASRNTGGSIYGYTF. Here the CDR3 DNA reads TGCGCCAGCAGAAATACAGGGGGCTCAATATATGGCTACACCTTC.

The V and J genes are TRBV20-1 and TRBJ2-5; 7 positions agree with TRBD2. CDR1 is DFQATT and CDR2 is SNEGSKA in the germline V gene (reference sequence). After removal of 5 bases from V and 5 bases from J, the junction contained 14 bases not matched to a gene. The CDR3 totals 15 residues. CDR3 amino acids: CSARAGEWLKETQYF. The DNA for the CDR3 is TGCAGTGCTCGTGCGGGGGAGTGGTTAAAGGAGACCCAGTACTTC.

The chain is built from TRBV18 and TRBJ1-5, with D tentatively TRBD1 (6 bases). In germline, CDR1 is KGHSH, CDR2 LQKENI. The CDR3 has 20 residues. Trimming pared 3 bases from V and 0 bases from J, leaving 24 bases between. DNA for the CDR3: TGTGCCAGCTCACCGGTTGCGAGACTGCGGGGGGCCGTTAGCAATCAGCCCCAGCATTTT. Its translation is CASSPVARLRGAVSNQPQHF.

This clone was observed once. The chain carries TRBV9 and TRBJ2-7, with D perhaps matching TRBD1 (7 bases). Trimming removed 0 bases from V and 2 bases from J, with 12 bases in between. Germline V gene data show CDR1 as SGDLS and CDR2 as YYNGEE. The CDR3 runs 15 residues. The CDR3, as DNA: TGTGCCAGCAGCGTAGTCGTCAGGGGGGCCTACGAGCAGTACTTC. This translates into CASSVVVRGAYEQYF.

The chain employs TRBV6-4 and TRBJ1-1; D is ambiguous. Trimming cost V 0 bases and J 5 bases, with 10 bases left between them. CDR3 length: 14 residues. Germline CDR1 and CDR2: MRHNA and SNTAGT. CDR3 residues: CASSDSGRATEAFF. CDR3 in DNA: TGTGCCAGCAGTGACTCGGGGAGGGCTACTGAAGCTTTCTTT.

This clone appeared a few times. The V gene is TRBV28, the J gene TRBJ2-7, with TRBD2 identical over 7 bases. With 5 bases clipped from V and 2 bases from J, the junction kept 9 bases outside the gene matches. The germline V gene encodes CDR1 MDHEN and CDR2 SYDVKM. This CDR3 spans 15 amino acids. The CDR3 here is CASSNQAGRTYEQYF. In nucleotides, the CDR3 is TGTGCCAGCAGTAACCAAGCGGGGAGAACCTACGAGCAGTACTTC.

The rearrangement uses TRBV5-5 and TRBJ1-2; possible D gene TRBD1, 5 bases. The V end lost 2 bases, the J end lost 0 bases, and 8 bases lay between the germline ends. This CDR3 has 14 amino acids. The V gene's germline CDR1 is SGHKS and CDR2 YYEKEE (reference sequence). Here the CDR3 DNA reads TGTGCCAGCAGCTTTCCAGGGCCTAACTATGGCTACACCTTC. It encodes CASSFPGPNYGYTF.

This chain connects TRBV6-5 to TRBJ2-7, with D perhaps matching TRBD2 (6 bases). Trimming took off 6 bases at V and 0 bases at J, with 12 bases between the two ends. The CDR3 is made up of 14 amino acids. Germline CDR1 reads MNHEY; CDR2 reads SVGAGI. CDR3 in amino acids: CASSRDGSSYEQYF. The CDR3 DNA sequence: TGTGCCAGCAGCCGGGACGGGAGCTCCTACGAGCAGTACTTC.

The chain combines TRBV25-1 with TRBJ2-5; no definite D call. The CDR3 sequence is 15 residues long. Germline CDR1 and CDR2: MGHDK and SYGVNS. V lost 5 bases, J lost 0 bases, and 13 bases lay in between. CDR3 coding DNA: TGTGCCAGCAGTCCCCCAGCGAAGTACCAAGAGACCCAGTACTTC. Protein sequence: CASSPPAKYQETQYF. Based on the CDR3 plus reference TRBV25-1 and TRBJ2-5, the full variable domain is EADIYQTPRYLVIGTGKKITLECSQTMGHDKMYWYQQDPGMELHLIHYSYGVNSTEKGDLSSESTVSRIRTEHFPLTLESARPSHTSQYLCASSPPAKYQETQYFGPGTRLLVL.

In its sample, this clone was seen a few times. For the CDR3, the DNA is TGTGCCAGTAGGCAGGGGGCGACTGAAGCTTTCTTT. Encoded protein: CASRQGATEAFF. The chain carries TRBV19 and TRBJ1-1; 8 bases match TRBD1. CDR3 length: 12 residues. Germline V CDR1 and CDR2: LNHDA, SQIVND (reference sequence). V lost 6 bases, J lost 5 bases, and 2 bases stayed unmatched. The full variable domain, with the rest looked up from reference TRBV19 and TRBJ1-1, is DGGITQSPKYLFRKEGQNVTLSCEQNLNHDAMYWYRQDPGQGLRLIYYSQIVNDFQKGDIAEGYSVSREKKESFPLTVTSAQKNPTAFYLCASRQGATEAFFGQGTRLTVV.

V usage is TRBV28 and J usage is TRBJ1-6; 7 positions agree with TRBD1. J gave up 7 bases and V 7 bases, and 7 bases lay outside the gene matches. This CDR3 has 14 residues. Germline CDR1 reads MDHEN; CDR2 reads SYDVKM. Here the CDR3 DNA reads TGTGCCAGCATTGGGGCCAGGGGGAATTCACCCCTCCACTTT. Amino acids: CASIGARGNSPLHF.

The chain has TRBV7-9 and TRBJ1-1; TRBD1 agrees at 7 bases. Germline assignment: CDR1 SEHNR and CDR2 FQNEAQ (reference sequence). After removal of 5 bases from V and 11 bases from J, the junction contained 5 bases not matched to a gene. This CDR3 contains 11 residues. Written as DNA, the CDR3 is TGTGCCAGCAGCCTACAACAGGGGGCTTTCTTT. Translated: CASSLQQGAFF.

The genes are TRBV15 and TRBJ2-1, with TRBD1 matching over 7 bases. The CDR3 contains 15 residues. V trimming: 7 bases; J trimming: 4 bases; junction bases outside the gene matches: 10. Germline V gives CDR1 LNHNV, CDR2 YYDKDF (reference sequence). The CDR3 DNA follows: TGTGCCACCATGCGTCCGGGACAGATTTACAATGAGCAGTTCTTC. Residues: CATMRPGQIYNEQFF.